This T cell receptor (beta chain) came from a study of T cell responses to AZD1222 COVID-19 vaccine. Notes on the study in general: A reported finding is that nearly half of spike-specific TCRs target unmutated variant regions. AZD1222 recipients seropositive at baseline numbered only 5 or 6. The breadth and depth of Spike-specific TCRs increased once two AZD1222 doses had been given. Most donors were white British and more were female, and clonal diversity was possibly underestimated.

As for this clone: As yet, its antigen is unknown.

Per germline, CDR1 SGHNT and CDR2 YYREEE (reference sequence). The ends were cut back, 4 bases at V and 5 bases at J, with 7 bases in the middle. This CDR3 contains 12 residues. Using immunoSEQ multiplex PCR, the repertoire was profiled, and TCRdb retains in-frame clones only, with some absent. The top ten clones hold around 2.5% of a sample with 90,000 to 140,000 clones, approximately 88% of them seen once. The source material was peripheral blood, sampled on day 0 of AZD1222 vaccination. J is TRBJ2-1 and V is TRBV5-4, with D unclear. The receptor comes from an adult in good health. The CDR3 sequence is CASSAPDNEQFF. The CDR3, as DNA: TGTGCCAGCAGCGCGCCTGACAATGAGCAGTTCTTC.